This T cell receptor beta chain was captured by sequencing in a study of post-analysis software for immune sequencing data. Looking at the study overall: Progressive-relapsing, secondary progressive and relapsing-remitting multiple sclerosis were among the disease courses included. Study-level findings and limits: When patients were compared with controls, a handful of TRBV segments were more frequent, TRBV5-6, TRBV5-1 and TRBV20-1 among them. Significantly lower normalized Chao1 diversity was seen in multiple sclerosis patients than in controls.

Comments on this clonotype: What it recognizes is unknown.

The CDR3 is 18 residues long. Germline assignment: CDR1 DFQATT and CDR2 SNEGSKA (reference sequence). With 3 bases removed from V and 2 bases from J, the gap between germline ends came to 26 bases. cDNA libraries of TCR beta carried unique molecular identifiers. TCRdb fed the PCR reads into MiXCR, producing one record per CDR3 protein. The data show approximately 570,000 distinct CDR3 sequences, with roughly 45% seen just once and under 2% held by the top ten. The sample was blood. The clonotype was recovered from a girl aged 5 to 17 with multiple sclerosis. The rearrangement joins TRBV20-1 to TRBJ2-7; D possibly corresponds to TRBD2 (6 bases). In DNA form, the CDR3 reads TGCAGTGCTAGTTCGCCATCAGTCCGCGGGACTGAGGCCTACGAGCAGTACTTC. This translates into CSASSPSVRGTEAYEQYF.